The text below deals with one T cell receptor (beta chain). Its antigen is still unknown. This entry is derived from a study of beta chain features in type 1 diabetes. General observations from the study: For Type 1 diabetes patients, all four CD4+ subsets carried TCRB CDR3s that were moderately but significantly shorter. Among patients, naive, central memory and Treg TCRB repertoires appeared more similar than among healthy donors. Patients and controls would share equally any PCR tilt toward shorter templates. Patients with type 1 diabetes showed fewer VDJ junction insertions and more deletions.

Trimming pared 3 bases from V and 4 bases from J, leaving 12 bases between. There are 14 residues in the CDR3. Germline lookup yields CDR1 SGHTA and CDR2 FQGNSA. As every portion of the isolated RNA was reverse transcribed, the sequencing read expressed TCRB transcripts. Produced via immunoSEQ multiplex PCR; TCRdb's table is partial and in-frame only. The sample holds some 150,000 clones, 48% seen once. This TCR derives from a man aged 18 to 29 in good health. Sequenced input: Tregs from blood. V is TRBV7-2 and J is TRBJ2-5; D might be TRBD2 (6 bases). The CDR3, as DNA: TGTGCCAGCAGCTTGGGCGGGGCGACAGAGACCCAGTACTTC. The encoded protein is CASSLGGATETQYF.